The clone carrying this TCR beta chain was picked up a small number of times. This entry belongs to a study of radiation and T cells in renal cell carcinoma. The repertoire was sequenced with immunoSEQ multiplex PCR; TCRdb's copy has only in-frame clones and lacks some. The sample carries about 140,000 clones, around four fifths recorded once. Time point here: baseline pretreatment blood. Treatment denoted: 15 Gy SBRT to primary tumor, nephrectomy 4 weeks later. Trimming pared 5 bases from V and 3 bases from J, leaving 17 bases between. From germline, CDR1 is KGHSH and CDR2 LQKENI. The length of the CDR3 is 15 residues.

The sequencing used blood, collected from a patient whose treatment included radiotherapy and nephrectomy. The chain is built from TRBV18 and TRBJ2-7, with D possibly called TRBD1 or TRBD2 (5 bases each). The sequence was obtained from a woman between 50 and 59 years old with renal cell carcinoma. In nucleotides, the CDR3 is TGTGCCAGCTCAAGCCTAGGGGACGGAGACTACGAGCAGTACTTC. Translation gives CASSSLGDGDYEQYF. The whole variable domain, remainder taken from reference TRBV18 and TRBJ2-7, is NAGVMQNPRHLVRRRGQEARLRCSPMKGHSHVYWYRQLPEEGLKFMVYLQKENIIDESGMPKERFSAEFPKEGPSILRIQQVVRGDSAAYFCASSSLGDGDYEQYFGPGTRLTVT.